One sample yielded the 25 T cell receptor beta chains listed below, sequenced in a study of blood T cell repertoires in COVID-19. The data were produced by immunoSEQ multiplex PCR, yet TCRdb's version contains in-frame clones alone and is incomplete. The sample includes around 260,000 clones, about 88% of them seen just once. The sequenced material came from PBMCs or T cells enriched from blood (not recorded which). These receptors all come from a man aged 25 to 40 with acute COVID-19.

The V call is TRBV11-3, the J call TRBJ2-2; no reliable D call. Trimming removed 7 bases from V and 7 bases from J, with 10 bases in between. CDR3 size: 12 residues. CDR1 and CDR2 from the germline V gene are SGHNT and YENEEA. The CDR3 DNA reads TGTGCCAGCACGCCTGAGCACGGGGAGCTGTTTTTT. Amino acids: CASTPEHGELFF.

V and J are TRBV18 and TRBJ1-1; D not certain. This CDR3 comprises 15 residues. Looked up from germline, CDR1 is KGHSH and CDR2 is LQKENI. Trimming removed 3 bases at V and 2 bases at J, with 13 bases between. CDR3 sequence (DNA): TGTGCCAGCTCACCGCGGTCGGGTGATAACACTGAAGCTTTCTTT. It encodes CASSPRSGDNTEAFF.

Concerning this clone itself: The junction and the germline gene differ at one end; a read error may be behind it. V and J are TRBV7-7 and TRBJ2-1, with 13 bases matching TRBD2. Germline CDR1 reads SSHAT; CDR2 reads FNYEAQ (reference sequence). The CDR3 is made up of 17 amino acids. The CDR3 sequence is CASSPRTSGGHYNEQFF. CDR3 nucleotides: TGTGCTAGCAGCCCTCGGACTAGCGGGGGCCACTACAATGAGCAGTTCTTC. The whole variable domain, filled in from reference TRBV7-7 and TRBJ2-1, reads GAGVSQSPRYKVTKRGQDVTLRCDPISSHATLYWYQQALGQGPEFLTYFNYEAQPDKSGLPSDRFSAERPEGSISTLTIQRTEQRDSAMYRCASSPRTSGGHYNEQFFGPGTRLTVL.

The table lists this clone with a count of one. The rearrangement joins TRBV12-5 to TRBJ2-2; no firm D call. The CDR3 runs 14 residues. Per the germline V gene, CDR1 is LGHNT and CDR2 is FRNRAP. Trimming cost V 4 bases and J 6 bases, with 12 bases left between them. The CDR3 nucleotides read TGTGCTAGTGGTTCCCCCTCTATTCCCGGGGAGCTGTTTTTT. Residues: CASGSPSIPGELFF.

This clone is a singleton in its sample. The chain has TRBV14 and TRBJ2-3; no clear D gene. Trimming cost V 0 bases and J 5 bases, with 6 bases left between them. Germline CDR1 reads SGHDN; CDR2 reads FVKESK. The CDR3 runs to 13 residues. This chain's CDR3 is CASSQDLRDTQYF. In DNA, the CDR3 is TGTGCCAGCAGCCAAGATCTAAGAGATACGCAGTATTTT. Full variable domain (missing parts from reference TRBV14 and TRBJ2-3): EAGVTQFPSHSVIEKGQTVTLRCDPISGHDNLYWYRRVMGKEIKFLLHFVKESKQDESGMPNNRFLAERTGGTYSTLKVQPAELEDSGVYFCASSQDLRDTQYFGPGTRLTVL.

V is TRBV3-1 (or the pseudogene TRBV3-2) and J is TRBJ1-3; D is uncertain. The V gene's germline CDR1 is LGHDT and CDR2 YNNKEL (reference sequence). There are 16 residues in the CDR3. V gave up 4 bases and J gave up 0 bases, with 13 bases separating them. The CDR3 protein is CASSRLNSNSGNTIYF. In nucleotides, the CDR3 is TGTGCCAGCAGCCGTCTAAATTCCAACTCTGGAAACACCATATATTTT.

Comment on this clone: Other DNA sequences in the same sample also yield this CDR3. The chain joins TRBV5-1 to TRBJ1-1; unclear D gene. V lost 0 bases and J 3 bases, leaving 6 bases between the germline ends. This CDR3 is built from 13 residues. CDR1 is SGHRS and CDR2 is YFSETQ in the germline V gene. CDR3 sequence (DNA): TGCGCCAGCAGCTTGGTTGTAGACACTGAAGCTTTCTTT. Translating gives CASSLVVDTEAFF.

The V call is TRBV5-5, the J call TRBJ2-2; TRBD1 matches at 7 bases. The CDR3 contains 14 residues. The V gene's germline CDR1 is SGHKS and CDR2 YYEKEE (reference sequence). The V gene end was trimmed by 3 bases and the J gene end by 3 bases; junction bases not matched to a gene: 2. This CDR3 reads CASSWGTDTGELFF. The CDR3 bases are TGTGCCAGCAGCTGGGGGACAGACACCGGGGAGCTGTTTTTT.

This chain joins TRBV19 and TRBJ1-5, with D possibly TRBD1 on 6 matching bases. V lost 5 bases, J lost 2 bases, and 13 bases lay in between. Looked up from germline, CDR1 is LNHDA and CDR2 is SQIVND (reference sequence). This CDR3 contains 15 residues. The CDR3 spells CASSRGGTGNQPQHF. For the CDR3, the DNA is TGTGCCAGTAGTCGAGGGGGAACAGGCAATCAGCCCCAGCATTTT. The full variable domain, with the rest looked up from reference TRBV19 and TRBJ1-5, is DGGITQSPKYLFRKEGQNVTLSCEQNLNHDAMYWYRQDPGQGLRLIYYSQIVNDFQKGDIAEGYSVSREKKESFPLTVTSAQKNPTAFYLCASSRGGTGNQPQHFGDGTRLSIL.

This chain uses TRBV30 with TRBJ1-5, with D perhaps TRBD1 (6 bases). Germline V CDR1 and CDR2: GTSNPN, SVGIG (reference sequence). This CDR3 is 13 amino acids long. Deletions cut 1 base from V and 5 bases from J, with 9 bases between. CDR3: CAWSDRVDQPQHF. The CDR3 DNA reads TGTGCCTGGAGTGACAGGGTGGATCAGCCCCAGCATTTT.

This clone has more than one count but fewer than ten. The chain links TRBV6-5 to TRBJ2-7; 8 bases fit TRBD1. V was pared by 5 bases and J by 6 bases, with 6 bases of the junction left unmatched. Germline CDR1 MNHEY, CDR2 SVGAGI. This CDR3 contains 13 residues. CDR3 sequence: CASSHHRGSEQYV. CDR3 coding DNA: TGTGCCAGCAGTCATCACAGGGGGAGCGAGCAGTACGTC.

The V gene is TRBV9, the J gene TRBJ1-1; D is unresolved. Germline V gene data show CDR1 as SGDLS and CDR2 as YYNGEE. V lost 3 bases and J lost 3, with 18 bases in between. This CDR3 comprises 16 residues. The CDR3 sequence is CASSGRVRVEDTEAFF. CDR3 nucleotide sequence: TGTGCCAGCAGCGGAAGGGTGAGGGTGGAGGACACTGAAGCTTTCTTT.

The gene calls are TRBV4-2 and TRBJ1-3; D not certain. CDR1 and CDR2 (germline): LGHNA, YNFKEQ. This CDR3 region has 14 residues. The V gene lost 5 bases and the J gene lost 0 bases, with 8 bases spanning the gap. CDR3 nucleotides: TGTGCCAGCAGCTTCCCCGGCTCTGGAAACACCATATATTTT. Translating gives CASSFPGSGNTIYF.

The chain recombines TRBV7-9 with TRBJ1-3, with 7 bases fitting TRBD1. The CDR3 is 16 residues long. V dropped 0 bases and J dropped 2; count of bases not matched to a gene: 4. CDR1 is SEHNR and CDR2 is FQNEAQ in the germline V gene (reference sequence). The chain's CDR3 is CASSLASQGAGNTIYF. Written as DNA, the CDR3 is TGTGCCAGCAGCTTAGCGAGCCAGGGGGCTGGAAACACCATATATTTT. Variable domain in full (rest from reference TRBV7-9 and TRBJ1-3): DTGVSQNPRHKITKRGQNVTFRCDPISEHNRLYWYRQTLGQGPEFLTYFQNEAQLEKSRLLSDRFSAERPKGSFSTLEIQRTEQGDSAMYLCASSLASQGAGNTIYFGEGSWLTVV.

J is TRBJ2-2 and V is TRBV13, with TRBD1 identical over 9 bases. The CDR3 covers 15 residues. Trimming cost V 5 bases and J 5 bases; bases outside gene matches: 6. Germline CDR1 PRHDT, CDR2 FYEKMQ (reference sequence). The CDR3 sequence: CASSPGQGRTGELFF. The CDR3 region has the DNA TGTGCCAGCAGCCCGGGACAGGGTAGGACCGGGGAGCTGTTTTTT.

The genes are TRBV5-1 and TRBJ2-2, with 9 bases matching TRBD1. The CDR3 loop spans 14 amino acids. Germline V gene data show CDR1 as SGHRS and CDR2 as YFSETQ. With V trimmed by 4 bases and J by 9 bases, 7 bases remained unmatched. The CDR3 sequence: CASSLGQGMWELFF. DNA for the CDR3: TGCGCCAGCAGCCTGGGACAGGGAATGTGGGAGCTGTTTTTT.

This sequence joins TRBV27 and TRBJ1-6, with D possibly matching TRBD1 (6 bases). This CDR3 contains 16 residues. In germline, CDR1 is MNHEY, CDR2 SMNVEV (reference sequence). Trimming left V 6 bases short and J 6 bases short, with 18 bases between. CDR3 DNA: TGTGCCAGCAGGCCCCCGAGGGGGTTGGCTAATTCACCCCTCCACTTT. Residues: CASRPPRGLANSPLHF.

The CDR3 DNA follows: TGTGCCAGCAGCCAAGACAGGGGAGTGGGGTATGGCTACACCTTC. This translates into CASSQDRGVGYGYTF. J is TRBJ1-2 and V is TRBV3-1 (or the pseudogene TRBV3-2), with a weak D call TRBD1 (6 bases). Germline V CDR1 and CDR2: LGHDT, YNNKEL (reference sequence). The CDR3 covers 15 residues. V shed 0 bases and J shed 5 bases, with 13 bases lying between them.

This chain links TRBV15 with TRBJ2-1, with a possible D match to TRBD1 (6 bases). This CDR3 is 16 amino acids long. Germline-derived CDR1 and CDR2 are LNHNV and YYDKDF (reference sequence). V was shortened by 1 base and J by 0 bases, with 10 bases between the two germline ends. The CDR3 nucleotides read TGTGCCACCAGCAGAGCAGGGGTGAGCTCCTACAATGAGCAGTTCTTC. Protein product: CATSRAGVSSYNEQFF. The whole variable domain, filled in from reference TRBV15 and TRBJ2-1, reads DAMVIQNPRYQVTQFGKPVTLSCSQTLNHNVMYWYQQKSSQAPKLLFHYYDKDFNNEADTPDNFQSRRPNTSFCFLDIRSPGLGDTAMYLCATSRAGVSSYNEQFFGPGTRLTVL.

The chain joins TRBV7-8 to TRBJ2-7; unclear D gene. V dropped 3 bases and J dropped 6 bases, with 12 bases sitting between them. Germline assignment: CDR1 SGHVS and CDR2 FQNEAQ. The CDR3 contains 13 residues. CDR3 nucleotides: TGTGCCAGCAGCTTCGCCCCAGTCTCCGAGCAGTACGTC. Translated, it gives CASSFAPVSEQYV.

A remark on this clone: One end of the junction varies from germline; a read error may be responsible. The CDR3 DNA sequence: TGTGCCAGCAGCTTGAACACAAACACTGAAGCTTTCTTT. It encodes CASSLNTNTEAFF. The chain is built from TRBV5-1 and TRBJ1-1; unclear D gene. This CDR3 is built from 13 residues. Germline-derived CDR1 and CDR2 are SGHRS and YFSETQ.

This clone was counted between two and nine times. The CDR3 loop reads CASSFATGEEYV. In DNA form, the CDR3 reads TGTGCCAGCAGCTTCGCCACAGGGGAAGAGTACGTC. The chain joins TRBV5-5 to TRBJ2-7; 7 positions agree with TRBD1. Germline lookup yields CDR1 SGHKS and CDR2 YYEKEE (reference sequence). This CDR3 is 12 amino acids long. The trim removed 2 bases at V and 11 bases at J, leaving 7 bases unmatched.

This clone was found a few times. This chain uses TRBV25-1 with TRBJ1-2; TRBD1 agrees at 8 bases. Germline V gives CDR1 MGHDK, CDR2 SYGVNS. There are 13 residues in the CDR3. Trimming took 4 bases from V and 6 from J; bases not matched to a gene: 4. The CDR3 sequence: CASSAQGADGYTF. CDR3 nucleotides: TGTGCCAGCAGTGCCCAGGGGGCAGATGGCTACACCTTC.

This chain joins TRBV6-5 and TRBJ1-1; D remains unclear. The V end was cut by 5 bases, the J end by 2 bases, with 3 bases between. Looked up from germline, CDR1 is MNHEY and CDR2 is SVGAGI. This CDR3 is 11 amino acids long. The CDR3 nucleotides are TGTGCCAGCAGTCATAACACTGAAGCTTTCTTT. It translates to CASSHNTEAFF.

This chain links TRBV15 with TRBJ2-7; D possibly corresponds to TRBD1 (5 bases). The CDR3 sequence is 13 residues long. The ends were cut back, 3 bases at V and 0 bases at J, with 6 bases in the middle. Germline CDR1 and CDR2: LNHNV and YYDKDF (reference sequence). In nucleotides, the CDR3 is TGTGCCACCAGCAGCGACAGCTCCTACGAGCAGTACGTC. Translation: CATSSDSSYEQYV.